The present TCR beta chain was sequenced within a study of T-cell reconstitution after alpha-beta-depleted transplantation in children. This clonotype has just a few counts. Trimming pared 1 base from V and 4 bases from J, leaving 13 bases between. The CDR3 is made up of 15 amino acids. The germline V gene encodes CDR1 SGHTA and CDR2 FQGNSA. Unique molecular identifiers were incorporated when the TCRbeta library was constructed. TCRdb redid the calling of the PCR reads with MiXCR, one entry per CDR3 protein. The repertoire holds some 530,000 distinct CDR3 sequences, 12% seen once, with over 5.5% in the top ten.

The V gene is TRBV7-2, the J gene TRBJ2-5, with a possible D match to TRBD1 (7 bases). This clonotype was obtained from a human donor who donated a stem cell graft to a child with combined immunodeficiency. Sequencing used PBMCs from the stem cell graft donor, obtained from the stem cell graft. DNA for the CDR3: TGTGCCAGCAGCTTAGGACAGGGAGGACGAGAGACCCAGTACTTC. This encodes CASSLGQGGRETQYF.